The T cell receptor beta chain described here comes from a study of chemoradiotherapy in HPV16-positive cancers. Study-level background: Candidate HPV-specific clones and shared TCR motifs came from a couple of HPV16-positive patients. General observations from the study: In HPV16-positive patients, HPV-responsive T-cell expansion tracked better recurrence-free survival. HPV-specific T cells were functionally defined from only two HPV16-positive patients. Candidate HPV-specific clones and E7-related TCR motifs grew in tumor during treatment.

About this clone: Its antigen is not identified.

From germline, CDR1 is SGHAT and CDR2 FQNNGV. V lost 5 bases to trimming and J lost 15 bases; unmatched junction nucleotides: 13. This CDR3 is built from 14 residues. The table came from immunoSEQ multiplex PCR; TCRdb's copy has only in-frame clones and leaves some out. The table has some 3,100 clones, roughly 85% seen once. The receptor was derived from a human donor with HPV-associated anogenital cancer. Sample: tumor tissue, taken from a patient who underwent chemoradiotherapy. The rearrangement uses TRBV11-2 and TRBJ2-1; 10 bases align to TRBD2. The CDR3 is CASSPRGNSGRSFF. The CDR3 DNA is TGTGCCAGCAGCCCGAGGGGGAATAGCGGGAGGTCGTTCTTC.